This TCR beta chain was profiled in a study of T cell responses to AZD1222 COVID-19 vaccine. A single count supports this clone. Profiling relied on immunoSEQ multiplex PCR, and the TCRdb table lists in-frame clones only, not all of them. The sample carries around 140,000 clones, about 89% recorded once. This TCR was sampled from an adult in good health. The sample was peripheral blood, taken on day 0 of AZD1222 vaccination.

CDR3 sequence: CASSLWGTGNTEAFF. DNA for the CDR3: TGTGCCAGCAGTTTATGGGGGACAGGGAACACTGAAGCTTTCTTT. This chain connects TRBV27 to TRBJ1-1, with 8 nucleotides matching TRBD1. V lost 1 base, J lost 1 base, and 2 bases stayed unmatched. This CDR3 has 15 residues. Germline V gene lookup returns CDR1 MNHEY and CDR2 SMNVEV (reference sequence).